This T cell receptor beta chain stems from a study of shared clonotypes between healthy human individuals. The CDR3 has 13 residues. Trimming took 6 bases from V and 5 from J; bases not matched to a gene: 6. The germline V gene encodes CDR1 MNHNY and CDR2 SVGAGI (reference sequence). A remark on this clone: Its antigen is not known.

Across several immunoSEQ plates, the genomic DNA of each subset was split evenly. Here immunoSEQ multiplex PCR was the method, and the copy in TCRdb shows in-frame clones only, minus some. Found here are more than 900,000 clones, about 84% of them singletons; the top ten hold 0.55% to 0.7%. Regarding the study as a whole: Depth of sequencing was expected to influence donor clonotype sharing. Rarefaction curves obtained for sorted subsets showed sequencing incomplete despite large depth. Only blood was sampled; tissue repertoires likely differ.

What was sequenced was memory CD4+ T cells from PBMCs. The subset denotes: CD45RA-negative fraction. The clonotype was recovered from a man aged 18 to 35 in good health. Some clones in this sample may be carry-over from other donors' samples. V and J are TRBV6-6 and TRBJ2-7; TRBD1 aligns across 8 bases. In DNA form, the CDR3 reads TGTGCCAGCAGGCAGACAGGGGACCACGAGCAGTACTTC. It encodes CASRQTGDHEQYF.